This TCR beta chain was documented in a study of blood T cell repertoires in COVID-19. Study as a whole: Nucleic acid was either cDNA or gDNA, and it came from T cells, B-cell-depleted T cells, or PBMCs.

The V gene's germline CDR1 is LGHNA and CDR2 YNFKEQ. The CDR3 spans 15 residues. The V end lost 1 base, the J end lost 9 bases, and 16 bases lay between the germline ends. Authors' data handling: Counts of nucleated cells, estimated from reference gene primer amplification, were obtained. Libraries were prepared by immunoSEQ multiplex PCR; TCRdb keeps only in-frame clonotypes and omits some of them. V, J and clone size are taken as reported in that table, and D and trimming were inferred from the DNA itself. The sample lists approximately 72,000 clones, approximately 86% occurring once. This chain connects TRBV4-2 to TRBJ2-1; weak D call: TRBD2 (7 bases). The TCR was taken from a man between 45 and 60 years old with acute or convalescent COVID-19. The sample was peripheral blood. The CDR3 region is CASSQGAGEGREQFF. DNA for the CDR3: TGTGCCAGCAGCCAAGGGGCAGGGGAGGGACGTGAGCAGTTCTTC.